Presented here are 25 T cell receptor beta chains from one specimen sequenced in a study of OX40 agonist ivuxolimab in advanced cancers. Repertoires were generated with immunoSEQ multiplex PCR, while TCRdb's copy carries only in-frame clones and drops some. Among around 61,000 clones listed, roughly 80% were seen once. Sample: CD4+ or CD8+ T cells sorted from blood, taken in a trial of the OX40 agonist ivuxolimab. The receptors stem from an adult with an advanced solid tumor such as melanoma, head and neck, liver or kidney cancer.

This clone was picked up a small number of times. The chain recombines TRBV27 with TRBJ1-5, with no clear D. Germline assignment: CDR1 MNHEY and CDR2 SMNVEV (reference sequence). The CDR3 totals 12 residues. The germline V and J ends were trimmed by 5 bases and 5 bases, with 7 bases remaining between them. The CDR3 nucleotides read TGTGCCAGCAGTATTACCGATCAGCCCCAGCATTTT. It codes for CASSITDQPQHF.

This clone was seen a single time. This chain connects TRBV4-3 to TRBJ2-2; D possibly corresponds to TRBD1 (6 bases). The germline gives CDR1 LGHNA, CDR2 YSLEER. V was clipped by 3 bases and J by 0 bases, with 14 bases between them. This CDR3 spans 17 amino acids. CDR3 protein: CASSQGAGTSNTGELFF. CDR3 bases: TGCGCCAGCAGCCAGGGAGCCGGGACATCGAACACCGGGGAGCTGTTTTTT.

The CDR3 sequence is CASSQTSQETQYF. The CDR3 coding sequence is TGTGCCAGCTCCCAAACTAGCCAAGAGACCCAGTACTTC. V gene TRBV18 combines with J gene TRBJ2-5; possibly TRBD2 for D (5 bases). The V and J ends lost 6 bases and 1 base respectively, with 9 bases between them. The CDR3 loop spans 13 amino acids. From germline, CDR1 is KGHSH and CDR2 LQKENI. The full variable domain, in which reference TRBV18 and TRBJ2-5 provide the parts outside the CDR3, is NAGVMQNPRHLVRRRGQEARLRCSPMKGHSHVYWYRQLPEEGLKFMVYLQKENIIDESGMPKERFSAEFPKEGPSILRIQQVVRGDSAAYFCASSQTSQETQYFGPGTRLLVL.

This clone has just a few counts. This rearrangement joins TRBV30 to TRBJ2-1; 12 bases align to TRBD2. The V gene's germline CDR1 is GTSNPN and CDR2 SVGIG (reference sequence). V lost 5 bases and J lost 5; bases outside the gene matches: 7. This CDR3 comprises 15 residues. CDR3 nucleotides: TGTGCCTGGGCTAAGGGACTAGCGGGTGACAATGAGCAGTTCTTC. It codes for CAWAKGLAGDNEQFF.

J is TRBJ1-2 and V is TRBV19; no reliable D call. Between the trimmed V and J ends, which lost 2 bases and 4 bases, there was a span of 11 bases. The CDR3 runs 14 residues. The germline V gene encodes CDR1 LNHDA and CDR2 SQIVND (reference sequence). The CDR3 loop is CASSIRGYSYGYTF. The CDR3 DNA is TGTGCCAGTAGTATACGAGGGTATTCCTATGGCTACACCTTC.

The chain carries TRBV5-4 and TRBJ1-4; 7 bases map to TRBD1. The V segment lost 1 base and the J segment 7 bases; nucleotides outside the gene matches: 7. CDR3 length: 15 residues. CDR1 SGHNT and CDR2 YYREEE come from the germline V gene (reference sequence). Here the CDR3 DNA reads TGTGCCAGCAGCTTGCAAGGGGGCTATGGTGAAAAACTGTTTTTT. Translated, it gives CASSLQGGYGEKLFF.

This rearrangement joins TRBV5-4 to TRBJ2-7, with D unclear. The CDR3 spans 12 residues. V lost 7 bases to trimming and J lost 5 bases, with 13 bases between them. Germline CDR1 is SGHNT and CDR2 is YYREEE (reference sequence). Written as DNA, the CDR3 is TGTGCCAGCTCGTCGTGGTCAGACGAGCAGTACTTC. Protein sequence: CASSSWSDEQYF.

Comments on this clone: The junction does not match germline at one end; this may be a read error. CDR3 sequence: CASSFRMDTGELFF. CDR3 coding DNA: TGTGCTAGCAGCTTTAGAATGGACACCGGGGAGCTGTTTTTT. The chain uses TRBV7-7 and TRBJ2-2, with D uncertain. The CDR3 sequence is 14 residues long. Germline-derived CDR1 and CDR2 are SSHAT and FNYEAQ (reference sequence).

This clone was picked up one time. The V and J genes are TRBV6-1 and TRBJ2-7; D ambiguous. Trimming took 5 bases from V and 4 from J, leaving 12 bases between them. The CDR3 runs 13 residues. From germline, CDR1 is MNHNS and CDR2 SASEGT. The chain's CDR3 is CASSSPLAYEQYF. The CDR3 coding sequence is TGTGCCAGCAGTTCCCCTTTGGCGTACGAGCAGTACTTC.

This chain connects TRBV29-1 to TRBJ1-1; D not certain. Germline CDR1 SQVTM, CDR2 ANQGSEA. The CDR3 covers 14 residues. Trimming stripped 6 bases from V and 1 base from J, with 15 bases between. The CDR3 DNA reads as TGCAGCGTAAAAGGGCTCCGGAGGAACACTGAAGCTTTCTTT. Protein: CSVKGLRRNTEAFF. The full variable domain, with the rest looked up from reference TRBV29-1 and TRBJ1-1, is SAVISQKPSRDICQRGTSLTIQCQVDSQVTMMFWYRQQPGQSLTLIATANQGSEATYESGFVIDKFPISRPNLTFSTLTVSNMSPEDSSIYLCSVKGLRRNTEAFFGQGTRLTVV.

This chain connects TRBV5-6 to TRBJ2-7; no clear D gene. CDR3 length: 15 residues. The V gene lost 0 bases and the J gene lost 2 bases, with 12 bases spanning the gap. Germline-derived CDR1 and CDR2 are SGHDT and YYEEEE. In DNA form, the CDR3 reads TGTGCCAGCAGCTTGGTCATGGGTAGCCCCTACGAGCAGTACTTC. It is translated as CASSLVMGSPYEQYF.

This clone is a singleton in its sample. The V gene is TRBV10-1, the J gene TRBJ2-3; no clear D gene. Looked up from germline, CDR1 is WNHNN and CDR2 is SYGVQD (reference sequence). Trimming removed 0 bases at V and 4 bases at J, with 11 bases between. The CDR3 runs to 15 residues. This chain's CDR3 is CASSESNGPPDTQYF. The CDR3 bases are TGCGCCAGCAGTGAGTCGAACGGGCCCCCAGATACGCAGTATTTT.

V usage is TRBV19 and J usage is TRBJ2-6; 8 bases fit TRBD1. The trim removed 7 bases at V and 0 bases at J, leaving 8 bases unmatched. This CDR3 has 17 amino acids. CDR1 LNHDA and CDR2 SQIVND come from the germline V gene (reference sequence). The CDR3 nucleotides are TGTGCCAGTACCCCGGGGACAGGCAGCTCTGGGGCCAACGTCCTGACTTTC. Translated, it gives CASTPGTGSSGANVLTF.

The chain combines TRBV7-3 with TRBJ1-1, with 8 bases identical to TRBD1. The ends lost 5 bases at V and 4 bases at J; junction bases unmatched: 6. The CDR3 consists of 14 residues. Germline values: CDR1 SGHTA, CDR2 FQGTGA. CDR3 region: CASSANQGATEAFF. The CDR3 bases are TGTGCCAGCAGCGCAAACCAGGGGGCCACTGAAGCTTTCTTT.

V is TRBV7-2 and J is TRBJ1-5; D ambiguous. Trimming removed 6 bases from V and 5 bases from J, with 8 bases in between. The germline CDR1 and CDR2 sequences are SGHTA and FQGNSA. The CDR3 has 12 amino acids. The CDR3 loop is CASSLGYQPQHF. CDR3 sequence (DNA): TGTGCCAGCAGTTTGGGTTATCAGCCCCAGCATTTT.

The CDR3 spells CASSLSGVDEKLFF. In nucleotides, the CDR3 is TGTGCCAGCAGCTTATCTGGTGTGGATGAAAAACTGTTTTTT. The chain uses TRBV11-3 and TRBJ1-4; D ambiguous. With 2 bases removed from V and 6 bases from J, the gap between germline ends came to 10 bases. The germline V gene encodes CDR1 SGHNT and CDR2 YENEEA. The length of the CDR3 is 14 residues. Full variable domain (rest looked up from reference TRBV11-3 and TRBJ1-4): EAGVVQSPRYKIIEKKQPVAFWCNPISGHNTLYWYLQNLGQGPELLIRYENEEAVDDSQLPKDRFSAERLKGVDSTLKIQPAELGDSAVYLCASSLSGVDEKLFFGSGTQLSVL.

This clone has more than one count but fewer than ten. The DNA of the CDR3 is TGTGCCAGCAGCTACGCAGATACGCAGTATTTT. It is translated as CASSYADTQYF. V gene TRBV2 combines with J gene TRBJ2-3; D is unclear. V gave up 6 bases and J gave up 4 bases, with 5 bases separating them. Per the germline V gene, CDR1 is SNHLY and CDR2 is FYNNEI. The CDR3 extends over 11 amino acids.

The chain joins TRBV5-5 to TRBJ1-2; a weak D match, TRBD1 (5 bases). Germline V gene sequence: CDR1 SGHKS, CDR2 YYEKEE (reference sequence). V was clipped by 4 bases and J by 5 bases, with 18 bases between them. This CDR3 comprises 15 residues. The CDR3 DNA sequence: TGTGCCAGCAGCACCGCAGGGTTTCGGGAGTATGGCTACACCTTC. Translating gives CASSTAGFREYGYTF.

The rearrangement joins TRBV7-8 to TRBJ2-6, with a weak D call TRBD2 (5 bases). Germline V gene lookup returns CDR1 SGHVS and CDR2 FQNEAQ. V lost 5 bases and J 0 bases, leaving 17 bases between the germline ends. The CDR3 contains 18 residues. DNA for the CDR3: TGTGCCAGCAGCGGCTCTCTTGGACTCAGCTCTGGGGCCAACGTCCTGACTTTC. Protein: CASSGSLGLSSGANVLTF.

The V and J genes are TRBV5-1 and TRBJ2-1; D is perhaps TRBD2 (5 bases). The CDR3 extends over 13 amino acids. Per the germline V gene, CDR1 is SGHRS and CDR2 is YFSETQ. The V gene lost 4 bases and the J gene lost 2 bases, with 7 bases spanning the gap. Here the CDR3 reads CASSLEAYNEQFF. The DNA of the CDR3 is TGCGCCAGCAGCCTGGAGGCCTACAATGAGCAGTTCTTC. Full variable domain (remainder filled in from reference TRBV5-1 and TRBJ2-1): KAGVTQTPRYLIKTRGQQVTLSCSPISGHRSVSWYQQTPGQGLQFLFEYFSETQRNKGNFPGRFSGRQFSNSRSEMNVSTLELGDSALYLCASSLEAYNEQFFGPGTRLTVL.

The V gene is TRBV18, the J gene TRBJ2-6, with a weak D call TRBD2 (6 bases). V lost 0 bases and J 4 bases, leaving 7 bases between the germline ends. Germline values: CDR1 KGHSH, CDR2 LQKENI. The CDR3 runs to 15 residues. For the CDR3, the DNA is TGTGCCAGCTCACCACCAGGGAGGGGGGCCAACGTCCTGACTTTC. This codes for CASSPPGRGANVLTF.

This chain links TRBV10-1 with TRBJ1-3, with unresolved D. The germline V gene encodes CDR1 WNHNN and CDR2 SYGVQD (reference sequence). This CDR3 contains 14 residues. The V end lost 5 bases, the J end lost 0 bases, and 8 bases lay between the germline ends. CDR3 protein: CASSPGASGNTIYF. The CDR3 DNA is TGCGCCAGCAGTCCGGGAGCCTCTGGAAACACCATATATTTT.

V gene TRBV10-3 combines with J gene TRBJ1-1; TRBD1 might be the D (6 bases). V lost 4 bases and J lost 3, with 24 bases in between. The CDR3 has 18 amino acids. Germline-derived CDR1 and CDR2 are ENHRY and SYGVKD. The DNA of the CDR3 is TGTGCCATCAGTGCACCTACCGGTAGGGAAGAGGGGGACACTGAAGCTTTCTTT. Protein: CAISAPTGREEGDTEAFF.

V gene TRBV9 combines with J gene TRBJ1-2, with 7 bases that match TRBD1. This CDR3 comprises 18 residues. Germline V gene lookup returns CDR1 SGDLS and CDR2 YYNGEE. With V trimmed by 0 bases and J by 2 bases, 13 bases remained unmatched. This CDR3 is CASSVGTRTGGSNYGYTF. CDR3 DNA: TGTGCCAGCAGCGTAGGGACCAGGACAGGAGGCTCGAACTATGGCTACACCTTC.

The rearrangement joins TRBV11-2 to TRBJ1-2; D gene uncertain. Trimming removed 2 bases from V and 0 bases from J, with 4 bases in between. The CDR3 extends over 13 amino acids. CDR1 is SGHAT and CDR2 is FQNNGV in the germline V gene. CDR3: CASSLNPNYGYTF. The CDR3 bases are TGTGCCAGCAGCTTAAATCCTAACTATGGCTACACCTTC.